The 18 T cell receptor beta chains below were found in one sample sequenced in a study of blood T cell repertoires in COVID-19. This table comes from immunoSEQ multiplex PCR, and its TCRdb copy is limited to in-frame clones, with some not included. The table records under 50,000 clones, roughly 80% of them present only once. The sample taken for sequencing was peripheral blood. Receptor source: a man in his fifties or sixties with active COVID-19.

CDR3 nucleotide sequence: TGTGCCCACAGGGCGGAGAATGAGCAGTTCTTC. Protein: CAHRAENEQFF. The chain has TRBV10-3 and TRBJ2-1; weak D call: TRBD1 (6 bases). The germline gives CDR1 ENHRY, CDR2 SYGVKD. This CDR3 is built from 11 residues. Trimming took 11 bases from V and 7 from J, leaving 12 bases between them.

The chain links TRBV7-7 to TRBJ2-5, with a tentative D call TRBD1 (6 bases). Germline loops: CDR1 SSHAT, CDR2 FNYEAQ (reference sequence). The length of the CDR3 is 14 residues. V was pared by 8 bases and J by 11 bases, with 24 bases between. This CDR3 reads CASGPSTGTITQYF. For the CDR3, the DNA is TGTGCCAGCGGACCCTCCACCGGGACAATCACACAGTACTTC.

V and J are TRBV6-1 and TRBJ1-1; D remains unclear. The V gene lost 2 bases and the J gene lost 5 bases, with 15 bases spanning the gap. Germline-derived CDR1 and CDR2 are MNHNS and SASEGT. CDR3 length equals 15 residues. The CDR3, as DNA: TGTGCCAGCAGTGAACGCAGGACTACGGGGACTGAAGCTTTCTTT. As protein: CASSERRTTGTEAFF.

V and J are TRBV5-4 and TRBJ2-5, with 8 positions matching TRBD1. Germline V lookup: CDR1 SGHNT, CDR2 YYREEE (reference sequence). J lost 5 bases, V lost 3 bases, and 6 bases had no gene match. There are 14 residues in the CDR3. The CDR3 DNA sequence: TGTGCCAGCAGCTCTCAGGGGGCGGGGGAGACCCAGTACTTC. Translating it yields CASSSQGAGETQYF.

The genes are TRBV27 and TRBJ2-7; 9 positions agree with TRBD1. Germline-derived CDR1 and CDR2 are MNHEY and SMNVEV (reference sequence). V gave up 6 bases and J gave up 1 base; unmatched junction bases: 4. The length of the CDR3 is 14 residues. CDR3 region: CASRRQGGSYEQYF. In DNA, the CDR3 is TGTGCCAGCAGAAGACAGGGGGGATCCTACGAGCAGTACTTC.

V gene TRBV12-5 combines with J gene TRBJ2-7; D not certain. V was clipped by 1 base and J by 3 bases, with 4 bases between them. Germline values: CDR1 LGHNT, CDR2 FRNRAP. This CDR3 has 12 residues. CDR3 loop: CASGLANYEQYF. Here the CDR3 DNA reads TGTGCTAGTGGTTTGGCCAACTACGAGCAGTACTTC. The variable domain in full, with the rest retrieved from reference TRBV12-5 and TRBJ2-7, is DARVTQTPRHKVTEMGQEVTMRCQPILGHNTVFWYRQTMMQGLELLAYFRNRAPLDDSGMPKDRFSAEMPDATLATLKIQPSEPRDSAVYFCASGLANYEQYFGPGTRLTVT.

The V call is TRBV3-1 (or the pseudogene TRBV3-2), the J call TRBJ1-2; tentative D call: TRBD1 (5 bases). The CDR3 length is 15 residues. Germline CDR1 and CDR2: LGHDT and YNNKEL (reference sequence). With 4 bases removed from V and 8 bases from J, the gap between germline ends came to 20 bases. The CDR3 reads CASSPGLSSRLGYTF. The DNA for the CDR3 is TGTGCCAGCAGCCCGGGACTGTCGTCCAGGTTGGGCTACACCTTC.

The V call is TRBV6-5, the J call TRBJ1-1; D remains ambiguous. The germline V gene has CDR1 MNHEY and CDR2 SVGAGI. V lost 0 bases and J 5 bases, leaving 10 bases between the germline ends. The CDR3 length is 14 residues. The CDR3 DNA reads as TGTGCCAGCAGTTACTCTCGGGGTGGAACTGAAGCTTTCTTT. Translating it yields CASSYSRGGTEAFF.

The rearrangement links TRBV19 to TRBJ2-4; tentatively, D is TRBD2 (6 bases). Germline loops: CDR1 LNHDA, CDR2 SQIVND (reference sequence). Trimming pared 9 bases from V and 0 bases from J, leaving 12 bases between. The CDR3 runs to 14 residues. CDR3 region: CASRGTIAKNIQYF. The DNA of the CDR3 is TGTGCCAGCCGCGGGACCATAGCCAAAAACATTCAGTACTTC.

This chain uses TRBV7-6 with TRBJ1-5; a weak D match, TRBD1 (5 bases). Germline V gene data show CDR1 as SGHVS and CDR2 as FNYEAQ. The CDR3 extends over 14 amino acids. Trimming left V 2 bases short and J 1 base short, with 6 bases between. CDR3 loop: CASSLQGSNQPQHF. In nucleotides, the CDR3 is TGTGCCAGCAGCTTACAGGGCAGCAATCAGCCCCAGCATTTT.

The V call is TRBV7-6, the J call TRBJ2-3; TRBD2 is a possible D gene (5 bases). The CDR3 contains 15 residues. Trimming took off 1 base at V and 2 bases at J, with 10 bases between the two ends. CDR1 is SGHVS and CDR2 is FNYEAQ in the germline V gene. The CDR3 sequence: CASSLGLAATDTQYF. In DNA form, the CDR3 reads TGTGCCAGCAGCTTAGGTCTAGCAGCCACAGATACGCAGTATTTT. The whole variable domain, filled in from reference TRBV7-6 and TRBJ2-3, reads GAGVSQSPRYKVTKRGQDVALRCDPISGHVSLYWYRQALGQGPEFLTYFNYEAQQDKSGLPNDRFSAERPEGSISTLTIQRTEQRDSAMYRCASSLGLAATDTQYFGPGTRLTVL.

The sample holds one count of this clone. The chain recombines TRBV7-2 with TRBJ1-2, with D perhaps matching TRBD1 (6 bases). The V gene lost 5 bases and the J gene lost 4 bases, with 14 bases spanning the gap. Germline loops: CDR1 SGHTA, CDR2 FQGNSA. The CDR3 is made up of 14 amino acids. The CDR3 sequence is CASSPTRTAYGYTF. The CDR3 DNA reads TGTGCCAGCAGCCCCACCCGGACAGCCTATGGCTACACCTTC.

This clone was counted between two and nine times. This chain connects TRBV25-1 to TRBJ1-4, with a possible D match to TRBD1 (5 bases). The ends were cut back, 6 bases at V and 8 bases at J, with 13 bases in the middle. The CDR3 runs 13 residues. Germline lookup yields CDR1 MGHDK and CDR2 SYGVNS. CDR3 nucleotides: TGTGCCAGCAGCCAGATGGGGGGGGAAAAACTGTTTTTT. It codes for CASSQMGGEKLFF. Full variable domain (remainder filled in from reference TRBV25-1 and TRBJ1-4): EADIYQTPRYLVIGTGKKITLECSQTMGHDKMYWYQQDPGMELHLIHYSYGVNSTEKGDLSSESTVSRIRTEHFPLTLESARPSHTSQYLCASSQMGGEKLFFGSGTQLSVL.

The CDR3 nucleotides are TGTGCCAGCAGCCCCAGGGGGACACATTATGGCTACACCTTC. Its translation: CASSPRGTHYGYTF. The chain has TRBV5-4 and TRBJ1-2; 7 bases are a match to TRBD1. The CDR3 loop spans 14 amino acids. J gave up 5 bases and V 4 bases, and 8 bases lay outside the gene matches. The germline gives CDR1 SGHNT, CDR2 YYREEE (reference sequence).

This rearrangement joins TRBV11-2 to TRBJ2-2; perhaps TRBD2 as D (5 bases). V gave up 0 bases and J gave up 13 bases, with 15 bases separating them. The CDR3 has 14 amino acids. From germline, CDR1 is SGHAT and CDR2 FQNNGV. CDR3 sequence reads: CASSLDVTSFWLFF. The CDR3 DNA reads as TGTGCCAGCAGCTTAGATGTAACTAGTTTTTGGCTGTTTTTT.

The chain joins TRBV28 to TRBJ1-2; unclear D gene. Germline V gene sequence: CDR1 MDHEN, CDR2 SYDVKM. The CDR3 runs to 12 residues. V lost 7 bases and J 6 bases, leaving 12 bases between the germline ends. In nucleotides, the CDR3 is TGTGCCAGCACGACGGGTCCGCATGGCTACACCTTC. Amino acid sequence: CASTTGPHGYTF.

This clone ranks as medium-sized. J is TRBJ1-2 and V is TRBV2, with 7 bases identical to TRBD1. Trimming at V came to 6 bases and at J to 8 bases, leaving 12 bases not matched to a gene. The CDR3 is 14 amino acids. Germline lookup yields CDR1 SNHLY and CDR2 FYNNEI. CDR3 residues: CASSEPWDREGYTF. In nucleotides, the CDR3 is TGTGCCAGCAGCGAACCCTGGGACAGAGAAGGCTACACCTTC. Supplemented by reference TRBV2 and TRBJ1-2, the full variable domain reads EPEVTQTPSHQVTQMGQEVILRCVPISNHLYFYWYRQILGQKVEFLVSFYNNEISEKSEIFDDQFSVERPDGSNFTLKIRSTKLEDSAMYFCASSEPWDREGYTFGSGTRLTVV.

This clone was seen once. At one boundary the junction diverges from the germline segment, which might be a read error. The J gene is TRBJ1-2, the V gene TRBV6-6; D possibly corresponds to TRBD1 (6 bases). The germline gives CDR1 MNHNY, CDR2 SVGAGI (reference sequence). The CDR3 totals 12 residues. Here the CDR3 reads CASSYETQGSYF. The CDR3 bases are TGTGCCAGCAGTTACGAAACTCAGGGGTCCTACTTC.